This T cell receptor beta chain was recovered during a study of cytomegalovirus exposure and HLA in healthy donors. Study observations and caveats: Data from an earlier analysis indicated that most TCR beta V segments were productive either about 90% or about 30% of the time. A list of approximately 150 TCR beta chains associated with cytomegalovirus was given.

Donors were ostensibly healthy at sampling, although undocumented immune exposures were probable. On this clone: The antigen is undetermined.

CDR1 and CDR2 (germline): SGHKS, YYEKEE (reference sequence). This CDR3 comprises 15 residues. V shed 1 base and J 7 bases; nucleotides not matched to a gene: 5. The PCR employed 60 Vbeta primers together with 13 Jbeta primers. The protocol was immunoSEQ multiplex PCR, while the TCRdb copy is restricted to in-frame clones and leaves out a portion. This repertoire shows approximately 120,000 clones, approximately 78% found once; its top ten account for around 3.6%. The V and J genes are TRBV5-5 and TRBJ1-6; 7 nucleotides match TRBD1. This clonotype was obtained from a man aged 35-49 years in good health and CMV-seronegative. Material for sequencing was PBMCs. CDR3: CASSLPGQRNSPLHF. CDR3 DNA: TGTGCCAGCAGCTTGCCGGGACAGAGAAATTCACCCCTCCACTTT.